Presented here are 26 T cell receptor beta chains from one specimen sequenced in a study of T-cell memory formation after mild COVID-19. TCRdb processed the 5' RACE reads anew with MiXCR; each CDR3 protein has one entry. The top ten hold under 30% of the sample, which has approximately 100,000 distinct CDR3 sequences, around 12% seen once. The sequenced sample was PBMCs or a T cell subset sorted from them (not recorded which). The receptor source for this set is an adult woman who had mild COVID-19 (a few samples of this study predate the infection). Cell type and time point are not known.

This clonotype has a handful of counts. The chain carries TRBV7-9 and TRBJ2-2, with D tentatively TRBD2 (5 bases). Germline-derived CDR1 and CDR2 are SEHNR and FQNEAQ (reference sequence). V was trimmed by 4 bases and J by 1 base, leaving 16 bases between them. The CDR3 is 17 residues long. This chain's CDR3 is CASSSPRWTENTGELFF. The DNA of the CDR3 is TGTGCCAGCAGCTCGCCACGCTGGACTGAGAACACCGGGGAGCTGTTTTTT. Using reference TRBV7-9 and TRBJ2-2 for the parts outside the CDR3, the full variable domain is DTGVSQNPRHKITKRGQNVTFRCDPISEHNRLYWYRQTLGQGPEFLTYFQNEAQLEKSRLLSDRFSAERPKGSFSTLEIQRTEQGDSAMYLCASSSPRWTENTGELFFGEGSRLTVL.

This clonotype was found a few times. This sequence joins TRBV7-8 and TRBJ2-2; D unclear. The CDR3 spans 10 residues. Germline V gives CDR1 SGHVS, CDR2 FQNEAQ. Deletions cut 1 base from V and 9 bases from J, with 0 bases between. This CDR3 reads CASSLGELFF. The CDR3 region has the DNA TGTGCCAGCAGCTTAGGGGAGCTGTTTTTT.

In this sample, this clonotype turned up a few times. The chain is built from TRBV7-9 and TRBJ1-1; D uncertain. Germline V gene lookup returns CDR1 SEHNR and CDR2 FQNEAQ (reference sequence). The CDR3 is 12 residues long. Trimming took 6 bases from V and 6 from J, leaving 11 bases between them. CDR3 DNA: TGTGCCAGCAGACCCCCTGCGGCTGAAGCTTTCTTT. Its protein product is CASRPPAAEAFF.

The chain carries TRBV11-2 and TRBJ2-7; 8 positions agree with TRBD2. Germline-derived CDR1 and CDR2 are SGHAT and FQNNGV. V shed 5 bases and J 3 bases; nucleotides not matched to a gene: 3. CDR3 size: 13 residues. CDR3: CASSHGGGYEQYF. The CDR3 nucleotides read TGTGCCAGCAGCCACGGGGGGGGCTACGAGCAGTACTTC.

This chain uses TRBV7-9 with TRBJ2-1, with D possibly matching TRBD2 (5 bases). Trimming took off 5 bases at V and 0 bases at J, with 14 bases between the two ends. This CDR3 region has 16 residues. The germline V gene encodes CDR1 SEHNR and CDR2 FQNEAQ (reference sequence). The CDR3 here is CASSAWWEPSYNEQFF. Here the CDR3 DNA reads TGTGCCAGCAGCGCCTGGTGGGAGCCCTCCTACAATGAGCAGTTCTTC.

This chain uses TRBV6-5 with TRBJ2-3; possibly TRBD1 or TRBD2 for D (5 bases each). In germline, CDR1 is MNHEY, CDR2 SVGAGI. This CDR3 region has 14 residues. With 7 bases removed from V and 3 bases from J, the gap between germline ends came to 14 bases. CDR3 DNA sequence: TGTGCCAGCAAGGGACCGGCAGCGACAGATACGCAGTATTTT. It yields the protein CASKGPAATDTQYF.

The genes are TRBV15 and TRBJ2-1, with TRBD2 matching over 13 bases. In germline, CDR1 is LNHNV, CDR2 YYDKDF (reference sequence). V lost 3 bases to trimming and J lost 0 bases; unmatched junction nucleotides: 11. The CDR3 runs to 20 residues. CDR3 nucleotide sequence: TGTGCCACCAGCAGCGCAACTAGCGGGAGGGCCTCGGGCTCCTACAATGAGCAGTTCTTC. This codes for CATSSATSGRASGSYNEQFF.

J is TRBJ2-5 and V is TRBV5-1; 9 positions agree with TRBD1. The germline gives CDR1 SGHRS, CDR2 YFSETQ. CDR3 length equals 14 residues. The ends lost 4 bases at V and 4 bases at J; junction bases unmatched: 5. In DNA, the CDR3 is TGCGCCAGCAGCCCGGGACAGGGTCCAGAGACCCAGTACTTC. It encodes CASSPGQGPETQYF.

The chain is built from TRBV30 and TRBJ1-4; unclear D gene. Germline V lookup: CDR1 GTSNPN, CDR2 SVGIG (reference sequence). This CDR3 region has 13 residues. Trimming took off 3 bases at V and 4 bases at J, with 9 bases between the two ends. The CDR3 loop is CAWRDGINEKLFF. DNA of the CDR3: TGTGCCTGGAGAGACGGAATTAATGAAAAACTGTTTTTT.

The genes are TRBV4-1 and TRBJ2-1, with TRBD2 identical over 14 bases. The CDR3 sequence is 15 residues long. J gave up 8 bases and V 4 bases, and 4 bases lay outside the gene matches. The germline CDR1 and CDR2 sequences are MGHRA and YSYEKL. CDR3 amino acids: CASSLTSGGADEQFF. Here the CDR3 DNA reads TGCGCCAGCAGCCTGACTAGCGGGGGGGCCGATGAGCAGTTCTTC.

The chain carries TRBV30 and TRBJ2-7; D is possibly TRBD1 (6 bases). Germline V gene sequence: CDR1 GTSNPN, CDR2 SVGIG (reference sequence). CDR3 length: 15 amino acids. The ends were cut back, 2 bases at V and 2 bases at J, with 16 bases in the middle. The DNA of the CDR3 is TGTGCCTGGAGTTCTACCGGGACATCAACCTACGAGCAGTACTTC. It encodes CAWSSTGTSTYEQYF.

This chain links TRBV6-2 or TRBV6-3 with TRBJ2-1; 10 bases map to TRBD2. CDR3 length: 16 residues. In germline, CDR1 is MNHEY, CDR2 SVGEGT. V trimming: 5 bases; J trimming: 5 bases; junction bases outside the gene matches: 9. CDR3: CASSPPGLATHNEQFF. The CDR3 DNA is TGTGCCAGCAGTCCCCCGGGACTAGCGACCCACAATGAGCAGTTCTTC.

This chain joins TRBV5-1 and TRBJ2-1; 10 bases are a match to TRBD1. This CDR3 has 14 residues. Germline V CDR1 and CDR2: SGHRS, YFSETQ. Losses at the gene ends were 1 base for V and 7 bases for J; bases not matched to a gene: 2. The CDR3 sequence: CASSLRQGANEQFF. DNA for the CDR3: TGCGCCAGCAGCTTGCGACAGGGGGCGAATGAGCAGTTCTTC.

This clonotype has a handful of counts. V gene TRBV7-9 combines with J gene TRBJ2-7; D ambiguous. The CDR3 has 14 amino acids. Germline loops: CDR1 SEHNR, CDR2 FQNEAQ (reference sequence). Trimming shortened V by 11 bases and J by 3 bases, and 20 bases separated the two germline ends. This CDR3 is CAESRADLNYEQYF. The CDR3 DNA reads as TGTGCCGAGAGTCGGGCAGACCTCAACTACGAGCAGTACTTC.

In its sample, this clonotype was seen a few times. The chain links TRBV12-3 or TRBV12-4 to TRBJ2-5, with TRBD2 identical over 8 bases. V shed 6 bases and J 4 bases; nucleotides not matched to a gene: 7. The CDR3 has 14 residues. The CDR3: CASRLGGGRETQYF. The CDR3 region has the DNA TGTGCCAGCAGGCTCGGGGGGGGTCGAGAGACCCAGTACTTC.

A few counts support this clonotype. The CDR3 DNA sequence: TGCAGCGTCCCTCAGCGTCGACAGGGTCCCTATGGCTACACCTTC. It encodes CSVPQRRQGPYGYTF. The chain recombines TRBV29-1 with TRBJ1-2, with TRBD1 identical over 7 bases. The CDR3 has 15 residues. Germline V lookup: CDR1 SQVTM, CDR2 ANQGSEA. The V and J ends lost 6 bases and 4 bases, in that order; junction bases with no gene match: 14.

The rearrangement uses TRBV5-1 and TRBJ2-1; a weak D match, TRBD2 (7 bases). Per germline, CDR1 SGHRS and CDR2 YFSETQ. This CDR3 contains 18 residues. Trimming removed 0 bases at V and 1 base at J, with 17 bases between. The CDR3 protein is CASSLGAGAMLSYNEQFF. CDR3 sequence (DNA): TGCGCCAGCAGCTTGGGGGCGGGGGCGATGCTATCCTACAATGAGCAGTTCTTC. Full variable domain (remainder filled in from reference TRBV5-1 and TRBJ2-1): KAGVTQTPRYLIKTRGQQVTLSCSPISGHRSVSWYQQTPGQGLQFLFEYFSETQRNKGNFPGRFSGRQFSNSRSEMNVSTLELGDSALYLCASSLGAGAMLSYNEQFFGPGTRLTVL.

Only a few counts were recorded for this clonotype. The gene calls are TRBV9 and TRBJ2-7; D is uncertain. CDR3 length equals 16 residues. The V gene lost 0 bases and the J gene lost 7 bases, with 20 bases spanning the gap. Germline lookup yields CDR1 SGDLS and CDR2 YYNGEE. The CDR3 DNA sequence: TGTGCCAGCAGCGTAGAGCCAGAAGGGTTCTTCGGAGAGCAGTACTTC. Protein: CASSVEPEGFFGEQYF.

The chain carries TRBV3-1 and TRBJ2-1, with D hard to call. The length of the CDR3 is 17 residues. V was cut by 0 bases and J by 7 bases, with 19 bases left in between. The V gene's germline CDR1 is LGHDT and CDR2 YNNKEL (reference sequence). This CDR3 is CASSQDLGLVGNNEQFF. The CDR3 nucleotides read TGTGCCAGCAGCCAAGATCTCGGATTAGTCGGCAATAATGAGCAGTTCTTC.

The chain uses TRBV5-1 and TRBJ2-1; D gene ambiguous. Trimming stripped 0 bases from V and 3 bases from J, with 7 bases between. The CDR3 covers 14 residues. Germline V CDR1 and CDR2: SGHRS, YFSETQ. CDR3 in amino acids: CASSLVENYNEQFF. The CDR3 DNA reads TGCGCCAGCAGCTTGGTGGAAAACTACAATGAGCAGTTCTTC.

This clonotype was seen a handful of times. The rearrangement uses TRBV12-3 or TRBV12-4 and TRBJ2-3; no definite D call. This CDR3 region has 11 residues. V dropped 5 bases and J dropped 4 bases, with 4 bases sitting between them. The CDR3 loop is CASSTSDTQYF. The CDR3 DNA follows: TGTGCCAGCAGTACCTCAGATACGCAGTATTTT.

The chain joins TRBV4-3 to TRBJ1-2; a possible D gene is TRBD1 (5 bases). Germline assignment: CDR1 LGHNA and CDR2 YSLEER. V was shortened by 1 base and J by 4 bases, with 13 bases between the two germline ends. CDR3 length equals 15 residues. The CDR3 DNA is TGCGCCAGCAGCCAAGTGGTCGGGGGGGGCTATGGCTACACCTTC. Translation: CASSQVVGGGYGYTF.

The gene calls are TRBV20-1 and TRBJ2-3; no clear D. This CDR3 is 12 amino acids long. Germline V gives CDR1 DFQATT, CDR2 SNEGSKA (reference sequence). Deletions cut 3 bases from V and 4 bases from J, with 8 bases between. The CDR3 region has the DNA TGCAGTGCTAGGGCACCCGCAGATACGCAGTATTTT. Its protein is CSARAPADTQYF.

V usage is TRBV6-2 or TRBV6-3 and J usage is TRBJ2-7; D is ambiguous. In germline, CDR1 is MNHEY, CDR2 SVGEGT. The CDR3 is 13 residues long. Trimming removed 0 bases from V and 0 bases from J, with 3 bases in between. CDR3: CASSYSISYEQYF. DNA for the CDR3: TGTGCCAGCAGTTACTCTATCTCCTACGAGCAGTACTTC.

The gene calls are TRBV20-1 and TRBJ2-7; 8 nucleotides agree with TRBD2. Germline V gene sequence: CDR1 DFQATT, CDR2 SNEGSKA (reference sequence). With V trimmed by 1 base and J by 1 base, 6 bases remained unmatched. The CDR3 spans 15 residues. The CDR3 region has the DNA TGCAGTGCTAGAGTTCCGGGACTAGGATCCTACGAGCAGTACTTC. It specifies CSARVPGLGSYEQYF.

The chain links TRBV15 to TRBJ2-7; D gene uncertain. V was trimmed by 2 bases and J by 2 bases, leaving 10 bases between them. CDR1 and CDR2 from the germline V gene are LNHNV and YYDKDF (reference sequence). The CDR3 is 14 residues long. The CDR3 nucleotides read TGTGCCACCAGCAGACCCGGCGAGGCCTACGAGCAGTACTTC. Amino acids: CATSRPGEAYEQYF. Using reference TRBV15 and TRBJ2-7 for the parts outside the CDR3, the full variable domain is DAMVIQNPRYQVTQFGKPVTLSCSQTLNHNVMYWYQQKSSQAPKLLFHYYDKDFNNEADTPDNFQSRRPNTSFCFLDIRSPGLGDTAMYLCATSRPGEAYEQYFGPGTRLTVT.